The rows below give T cell receptor beta chains drawn from one sample of a study of CD8 T cells in Susac syndrome. TCRdb independently ran MiXCR on the immunoSEQ multiplex PCR reads; one entry per CDR3 protein. Among more than 65,000 distinct CDR3 sequences listed, about 94% were seen once. The specimen was CD8+ T cells from PBMCs. Source of these receptors: a human donor with multiple sclerosis. Each CDR3 is given with its conserved first and last residue. D genes are given only for firm matches. Rows give clone size only sometimes, using once, few, many, or a class for an expanded clone.

D gene: TRBD1
V gene: TRBV29-1
J gene: TRBJ1-1
clone size: NA
CDR3 DNA: TGCAGCGTGGAGCAGACAGGGGGCGAAGCTTTCTTT
CDR3 protein: CSVEQTGGEAFF

D gene: NA
V gene: TRBV6-6
J gene: TRBJ2-1
clone size: NA
CDR3 DNA: TGTGCCAGCTCCTCCGGGGGACAGTCAACCTTC
CDR3 protein: CASSSGGQSTF

D gene: NA
V gene: TRBV6-2/TRBV6-3
J gene: TRBJ2-7
clone size: NA
CDR3 DNA: TGTGCCAGCAGTTACTCGCGCACCAGCTACGAGCAGTACTTC
CDR3 protein: CASSYSRTSYEQYF

D gene: NA
V gene: TRBV7-2
J gene: TRBJ2-2
clone size: NA
CDR3 DNA: TGTGCCAGCAGCTTACCACGGATAGCACCGAACACCGGGGAGCTGTTTTTT
CDR3 protein: CASSLPRIAPNTGELFF

D gene: TRBD1
V gene: TRBV27
J gene: TRBJ2-7
clone size: NA
CDR3 DNA: TGTGCCAGCAGTCGCCGGGACAGGGTCTACGAGCAGTACTTC
CDR3 protein: CASSRRDRVYEQYF

D gene: NA
V gene: TRBV9
J gene: TRBJ2-2
clone size: NA
CDR3 DNA: TGTGCCAGCAGTCATAATAGGTACCAACCCGGGGAGCTGTTTTTT
CDR3 protein: CASSHNRYQPGELFF

D gene: TRBD1
V gene: TRBV6-1
J gene: TRBJ2-7
clone size: NA
CDR3 DNA: TGTGCCAGCAGAGGGACAGAGTACTCCTACGAGCAGTACTTC
CDR3 protein: CASRGTEYSYEQYF

D gene: NA
V gene: TRBV9
J gene: TRBJ2-3
clone size: NA
CDR3 DNA: TGTGCCAGCAATCCAGTGGCGGGACCGCAGTATTTT
CDR3 protein: CASNPVAGPQYF

D gene: NA
V gene: TRBV4-1
J gene: TRBJ2-1
clone size: NA
CDR3 DNA: TGCGCCAGCAGATCTCCGGATAATGAGCAGTTCTTC
CDR3 protein: CASRSPDNEQFF

D gene: TRBD2
V gene: TRBV29-1
J gene: TRBJ2-7
clone size: NA
CDR3 DNA: TGCAACCAACAAAATCCCCCGCTTTCTAGCGGGCTAACCTACGAGCAGTACTTC
CDR3 protein: CNQQNPPLSSGLTYEQYF

D gene: NA
V gene: TRBV27
J gene: TRBJ2-2
clone size: NA
CDR3 DNA: TGTGCCAGCAGCCCCGTTGGTTGGCCCGGGGAGCTGTTTTTT
CDR3 protein: CASSPVGWPGELFF

D gene: NA
V gene: TRBV19
J gene: TRBJ2-2
clone size: NA
CDR3 DNA: TGTGCCGAAGGGGTGCGGGCCTCCGGGGAGCTGTTTTTT
CDR3 protein: CAEGVRASGELFF

D gene: NA
V gene: TRBV21-1
J gene: TRBJ2-5
clone size: NA
CDR3 DNA: TGTGCCAGCAAAGGACACTCCCCAGGGGAGACCCAGTACTTC
CDR3 protein: CASKGHSPGETQYF

D gene: TRBD2
V gene: TRBV28
J gene: TRBJ2-1
clone size: NA
CDR3 DNA: TGTGCCAGCAGGGCCCTCCCTAGCGGGGCTGGTGAGCAGTTCTTC
CDR3 protein: CASRALPSGAGEQFF

D gene: NA
V gene: TRBV5-4
J gene: TRBJ2-2
clone size: NA
CDR3 DNA: TGTGCCAGCAGCCCGACGGGGACACCCACCGGGGAGCTGTTTTTT
CDR3 protein: CASSPTGTPTGELFF

D gene: TRBD1
V gene: TRBV7-9
J gene: TRBJ2-7
clone size: NA
CDR3 DNA: TGTGCCAGCAGCTCTACCGGCGGGACAGGGGCAACCTACGAGCAGTACTTC
CDR3 protein: CASSSTGGTGATYEQYF

D gene: TRBD1
V gene: TRBV5-1
J gene: TRBJ2-4
clone size: NA
CDR3 DNA: TGCGCCAGCAGCCGAGTCCCGGGACAGGGACCAAACATTCAGTACTTC
CDR3 protein: CASSRVPGQGPNIQYF

D gene: TRBD1
V gene: TRBV6-2/TRBV6-3
J gene: TRBJ2-1
clone size: NA
CDR3 DNA: TGTGCCAGCAGTCCCGGGACAGGGGATTACAATGAGCAGTTCTTC
CDR3 protein: CASSPGTGDYNEQFF

D gene: TRBD1
V gene: TRBV28
J gene: TRBJ2-1
clone size: NA
CDR3 DNA: TGTGCCAGCAGTAGTCTAGGGACAGCCTCCTACAATGAGCAGTTCTTC
CDR3 protein: CASSSLGTASYNEQFF

D gene: NA
V gene: TRBV7-3
J gene: TRBJ1-6
clone size: NA
CDR3 DNA: TGTGCCAGCAGCTCGGACAGCTTTAATTCACCCCTCCACTTT
CDR3 protein: CASSSDSFNSPLHF

D gene: TRBD1
V gene: TRBV20-1
J gene: TRBJ1-6
clone size: NA
CDR3 DNA: TGCAGTGCTAGACCTCCGGGACAGGGGAGTTCACCCCTCCACTTT
CDR3 protein: CSARPPGQGSSPLHF

D gene: NA
V gene: TRBV9
J gene: TRBJ1-5
clone size: NA
CDR3 DNA: TGTGCCTCCGGCGCCCTTAATCAGCCCCAGCATTTT
CDR3 protein: CASGALNQPQHF

D gene: NA
V gene: TRBV29-1
J gene: TRBJ1-1
clone size: NA
CDR3 DNA: TGCAGCGTCGGGGGGGTAGACCCGGAATTTCAAGCTTTCTTT
CDR3 protein: CSVGGVDPEFQAFF

D gene: NA
V gene: TRBV4-1
J gene: TRBJ1-5
clone size: NA
CDR3 DNA: TGCGCCAGCAGCCAAGTTCAGGGTGTTCAGCCCCAGCATTTT
CDR3 protein: CASSQVQGVQPQHF

D gene: NA
V gene: TRBV6-5
J gene: TRBJ2-7
clone size: NA
CDR3 DNA: TGTGCCAGCAGTTACGGCCAGGGTCTATCCTACGAGCAGTACTTC
CDR3 protein: CASSYGQGLSYEQYF

D gene: NA
V gene: TRBV27
J gene: TRBJ2-2
clone size: NA
CDR3 DNA: TGTGCCAGCAGTTTATCGTCTGGATTGAACACCGGGGAGCTGTTTTTT
CDR3 protein: CASSLSSGLNTGELFF

D gene: NA
V gene: TRBV27
J gene: TRBJ2-1
clone size: NA
CDR3 DNA: TGTGCCAGCAGTTGGGGGGATGAGCAGTTCTTC
CDR3 protein: CASSWGDEQFF

D gene: NA
V gene: TRBV7-9
J gene: TRBJ2-4
clone size: NA
CDR3 DNA: TGTGCCAGCAGCTTGAATAACAGGGAGGACAAAAACATTCAGTACTTC
CDR3 protein: CASSLNNREDKNIQYF

D gene: NA
V gene: TRBV20-1
J gene: TRBJ2-1
clone size: NA
CDR3 DNA: TGCAGTGCTAGATCGGAAGGCGCGAGCTCCTACAATGAGCAGTTCTTC
CDR3 protein: CSARSEGASSYNEQFF

D gene: NA
V gene: TRBV4-1
J gene: TRBJ2-7
clone size: NA
CDR3 DNA: TGCGCCAGCAGCCAAGATAAGAGGTCCTACGAGCAGTACTTC
CDR3 protein: CASSQDKRSYEQYF

D gene: TRBD1
V gene: TRBV7-9
J gene: TRBJ2-7
clone size: NA
CDR3 DNA: TGTGCCAGCAGGGGGACAGGGGGCCCCTACGAGCAGTACTTC
CDR3 protein: CASRGTGGPYEQYF

D gene: TRBD2
V gene: TRBV27
J gene: TRBJ2-5
clone size: NA
CDR3 DNA: TGTGCCAGCAGTCCATATAGCGGGGGACAAGAGACCCAGTACTTC
CDR3 protein: CASSPYSGGQETQYF

D gene: TRBD2
V gene: TRBV3-1
J gene: TRBJ2-5
clone size: NA
CDR3 DNA: TGTGCCATCCAAGGCGGGAGGGGAGAGACCCAGTACTTC
CDR3 protein: CAIQGGRGETQYF

D gene: NA
V gene: TRBV9
J gene: TRBJ2-2
clone size: once
CDR3 DNA: TGTGCCAGCAGTCAGGAGACAGGAAATACCGGGGAGCTGTTTTTT
CDR3 protein: CASSQETGNTGELFF

D gene: NA
V gene: TRBV27
J gene: TRBJ1-3
clone size: few
CDR3 DNA: TGTGCCAGCAGTTTAGGGAGAGGAAACACCATATATTTT
CDR3 protein: CASSLGRGNTIYF

D gene: NA
V gene: TRBV29-1
J gene: TRBJ2-5
clone size: NA
CDR3 DNA: TGCAGCGTTGTGTCCGGGGGCGGAGGTGAGACCCAGTACTTC
CDR3 protein: CSVVSGGGGETQYF

D gene: NA
V gene: TRBV30
J gene: TRBJ2-6
clone size: NA
CDR3 DNA: TGTGCCTGGAGTTCCGCAGGGCTCTCTGGGGCCAACGTCCTGACTTTC
CDR3 protein: CAWSSAGLSGANVLTF

D gene: NA
V gene: TRBV27
J gene: TRBJ2-7
clone size: NA
CDR3 DNA: TGTGCCAGCGTGGACGGCTACGAGCAGTACTTC
CDR3 protein: CASVDGYEQYF

D gene: NA
V gene: TRBV7-9
J gene: TRBJ1-2
clone size: NA
CDR3 DNA: TGTGCCAGCAGCTTCTCCGGCACATATGGCTACACCTTC
CDR3 protein: CASSFSGTYGYTF

D gene: NA
V gene: TRBV29-1
J gene: TRBJ2-5
clone size: NA
CDR3 DNA: TGCAGCGTTACCCCATCCCTGACTGAGATCTTGGAGACCCAGTACTTC
CDR3 protein: CSVTPSLTEILETQYF

D gene: NA
V gene: TRBV27
J gene: TRBJ2-1
clone size: NA
CDR3 DNA: TGTGCCAGCAGTCCCTTAGGGACAGAGCGGGGGAATGAGCAGTTCTTC
CDR3 protein: CASSPLGTERGNEQFF

D gene: TRBD2
V gene: TRBV3-1
J gene: TRBJ2-1
clone size: NA
CDR3 DNA: TGTGCCAGCAGCCAATCGACCGGGACTAGCGCACTCTACAATGAGCAGTTCTTC
CDR3 protein: CASSQSTGTSALYNEQFF

D gene: TRBD1
V gene: TRBV12-3/TRBV12-4
J gene: TRBJ2-7
clone size: NA
CDR3 DNA: TGTGCCAGCAGTACGGGACAGACCTACGAGCAGTACTTC
CDR3 protein: CASSTGQTYEQYF

D gene: TRBD1
V gene: TRBV27
J gene: TRBJ1-2
clone size: NA
CDR3 DNA: TGTGCCAGCAGTTTCAGTGACAGGGGTGGTGATGGCTACACCTTC
CDR3 protein: CASSFSDRGGDGYTF

D gene: TRBD2
V gene: TRBV5-5
J gene: TRBJ2-1
clone size: NA
CDR3 DNA: TGTGCCAGCACCGCCCGGACTAGAGATACCTACAATGAGCAGTTCTTC
CDR3 protein: CASTARTRDTYNEQFF

D gene: NA
V gene: TRBV2
J gene: TRBJ2-7
clone size: once
CDR3 DNA: TGTGCCAGCAGTGTCCCCTCAGGGGGGACTTTCGAGCAGTACTTC
CDR3 protein: CASSVPSGGTFEQYF

D gene: NA
V gene: TRBV18
J gene: TRBJ1-4
clone size: NA
CDR3 DNA: TGTGCCAGCTCACCACAGGGCTATTTTGAAAAACTGTTTTTT
CDR3 protein: CASSPQGYFEKLFF

D gene: TRBD2
V gene: TRBV4-3
J gene: TRBJ2-1
clone size: NA
CDR3 DNA: TGCGCCAGCAGCCAAGATAAGGCTAGCGGGGCCTACAATGAGCAGTTCTTC
CDR3 protein: CASSQDKASGAYNEQFF

D gene: NA
V gene: TRBV29-1
J gene: TRBJ2-1
clone size: NA
CDR3 DNA: TGCAGCGTCCACTCCGGGACAACCTCCTACAATGAGCAGTTCTTC
CDR3 protein: CSVHSGTTSYNEQFF

D gene: NA
V gene: TRBV20-1
J gene: TRBJ2-7
clone size: NA
CDR3 DNA: TGCAGTGCTAGAGGGGAAGGGTCGTACGAGCAGTACTTC
CDR3 protein: CSARGEGSYEQYF

D gene: NA
V gene: TRBV29-1
J gene: TRBJ1-4
clone size: NA
CDR3 DNA: TGCAGCGCTATTGACACTTATGAAAAACTGTTTTTT
CDR3 protein: CSAIDTYEKLFF

D gene: NA
V gene: TRBV20-1
J gene: TRBJ2-7
clone size: NA
CDR3 DNA: TGCAGTGCTAGAGAGGGCAACTACGAGCAGTACTTC
CDR3 protein: CSAREGNYEQYF

D gene: NA
V gene: TRBV9
J gene: TRBJ2-3
clone size: once
CDR3 DNA: TGTGCCAGCAGCGTAGACCCGACGGGCACCAGCACAGATACGCAGTATTTT
CDR3 protein: CASSVDPTGTSTDTQYF

D gene: TRBD1
V gene: TRBV4-1
J gene: TRBJ2-7
clone size: few
CDR3 DNA: TGCGCCAGCAGCCAAGATCCGGGACAGGGGGCCTACGAGCAGTACTTC
CDR3 protein: CASSQDPGQGAYEQYF